The 5 T cell receptor beta chains listed next were all sequenced from one sample in a study of OX40 agonist ivuxolimab in advanced cancers. Here immunoSEQ multiplex PCR was the method, and the copy in TCRdb shows in-frame clones only, minus some. The profile covers under 12,000 clones, with around 86% appearing a single time and 25% to 35% taken by the ten largest. This material consisted of CD4+ or CD8+ T cells sorted from blood, taken in a trial of the OX40 agonist ivuxolimab. Receptors originate from an adult with an advanced solid tumor such as melanoma, head and neck, liver or kidney cancer.

The chain is built from TRBV11-1 and TRBJ2-1; D remains ambiguous. The CDR3 runs 15 residues. Deletions cut 3 bases from V and 2 bases from J, with 11 bases between. The germline CDR1 and CDR2 sequences are SGHAT and FQDESV (reference sequence). The CDR3 coding sequence is TGTGCCAGCAGCTTGGGCCCGCCGCCCTACAATGAGCAGTTCTTC. Protein: CASSLGPPPYNEQFF.

V gene TRBV13 combines with J gene TRBJ2-3; D call uncertain. This CDR3 region has 12 residues. CDR1 and CDR2 from the germline V gene are PRHDT and FYEKMQ (reference sequence). Trimming pared 4 bases from V and 5 bases from J, leaving 7 bases between. In DNA form, the CDR3 reads TGTGCCAGCAGCTCTCCAGAAGATACGCAGTATTTT. It codes for CASSSPEDTQYF. Full variable domain (missing parts from reference TRBV13 and TRBJ2-3): AAGVIQSPRHLIKEKRETATLKCYPIPRHDTVYWYQQGPGQDPQFLISFYEKMQSDKGSIPDRFSAQQFSDYHSELNMSSLELGDSALYFCASSSPEDTQYFGPGTRLTVL.

This rearrangement joins TRBV4-2 to TRBJ2-1; 9 bases fit TRBD2. The V and J ends lost 3 bases and 9 bases, in that order; junction bases with no gene match: 12. Germline CDR1 reads LGHNA; CDR2 reads YNFKEQ. CDR3 length: 16 residues. The CDR3 spells CASSHGASGMGGEQFF. The CDR3, as DNA: TGTGCCAGCAGCCATGGGGCTAGCGGGATGGGAGGTGAGCAGTTCTTC.

V is TRBV2 and J is TRBJ2-2; the D call may be TRBD1 or TRBD2 (5 bases each). This CDR3 is built from 14 residues. The germline V gene has CDR1 SNHLY and CDR2 FYNNEI. V lost 6 bases to trimming and J lost 6 bases, with 14 bases between them. The CDR3 coding sequence is TGTGCCAGCAGCGATGCCCGAGGGGCCGGGGAGCTGTTTTTT. Protein product: CASSDARGAGELFF.

This chain connects TRBV6-5 to TRBJ1-4; no reliable D call. The CDR3 sequence is 15 residues long. Trimming shortened V by 6 bases and J by 2 bases, and 13 bases separated the two germline ends. Germline CDR1 MNHEY, CDR2 SVGAGI. The CDR3 region has the DNA TGTGCCAGCAGCCCTTTCCCGGGGACTAATGAAAAACTGTTTTTT. It is translated as CASSPFPGTNEKLFF.